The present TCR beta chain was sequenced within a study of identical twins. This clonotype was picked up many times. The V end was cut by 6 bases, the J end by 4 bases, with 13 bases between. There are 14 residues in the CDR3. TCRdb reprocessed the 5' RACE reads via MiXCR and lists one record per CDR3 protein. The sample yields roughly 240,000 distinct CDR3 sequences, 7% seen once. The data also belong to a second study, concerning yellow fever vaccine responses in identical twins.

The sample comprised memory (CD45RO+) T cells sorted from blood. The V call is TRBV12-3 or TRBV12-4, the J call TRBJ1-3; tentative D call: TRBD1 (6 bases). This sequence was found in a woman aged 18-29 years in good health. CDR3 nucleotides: TGTGCCAGCAGCCTCAGGGGACCCGGAAACACCATATATTTT. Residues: CASSLRGPGNTIYF.